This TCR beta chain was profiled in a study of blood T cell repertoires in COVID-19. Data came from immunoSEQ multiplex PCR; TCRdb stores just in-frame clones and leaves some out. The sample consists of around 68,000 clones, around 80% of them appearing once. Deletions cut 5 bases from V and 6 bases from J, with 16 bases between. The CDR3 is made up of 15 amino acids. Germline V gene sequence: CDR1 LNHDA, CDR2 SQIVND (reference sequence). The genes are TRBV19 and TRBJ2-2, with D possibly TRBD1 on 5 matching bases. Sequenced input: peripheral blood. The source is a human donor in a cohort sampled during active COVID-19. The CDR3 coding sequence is TGTGCCAGTAGTCCCCAAGGGGTAGTGGCCGGGGAGCTGTTTTTT. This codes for CASSPQGVVAGELFF.